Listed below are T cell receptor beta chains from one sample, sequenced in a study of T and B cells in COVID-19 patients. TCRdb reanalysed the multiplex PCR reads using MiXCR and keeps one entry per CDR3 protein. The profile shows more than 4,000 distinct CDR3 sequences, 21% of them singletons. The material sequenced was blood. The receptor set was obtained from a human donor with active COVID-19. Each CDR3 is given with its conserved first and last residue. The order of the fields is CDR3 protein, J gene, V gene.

CASSQPPYSYEQYF TRBJ2-7 TRBV6-5
CASSSGQGGRETQYF TRBJ2-5 TRBV7-9
CASSRSTTTGLSYTF TRBJ1-2 TRBV4-3
CSARGDNEQFF TRBJ2-1 TRBV20-1
CASSPRQGAPGTEAFF TRBJ1-1 TRBV5-1
CASSSGTPNNEQFF TRBJ2-1 TRBV5-1
CASSFSVNQPQHF TRBJ1-5 TRBV28
CASSRQGKTLANYGYTF TRBJ1-2 TRBV6-5
CASSGVFQQYF TRBJ2-7 TRBV12-3/TRBV12-4
CASSGPGSYNEQFF TRBJ2-1 TRBV19
CSVGQGLNEQFF TRBJ2-1 TRBV29-1
CASSLALRPSDYEQYF TRBJ2-7 TRBV5-6
CASSRQILAGGRTSGRAYNEQFF TRBJ2-1 TRBV6-1
CASSEYPQETQYF TRBJ2-5 TRBV5-6